Listed here is a single T cell receptor beta chain. This entry comes from a study of blood T cell repertoires in COVID-19. Study summary: Samples taken during acute and convalescent COVID-19 were collected in the United States, Italy and Spain.

Assay used: immunoSEQ multiplex PCR; TCRdb lists only in-frame clones, some missing. This sample carries nearly 100,000 clones, approximately 86% of them seen once, and the ten largest clones take around 1.6%. CDR1 is SGHTA and CDR2 is FQGTGA in the germline V gene. Trimming removed 6 bases at V and 4 bases at J, with 9 bases between. The CDR3 loop spans 13 amino acids. The specimen sequenced was peripheral blood. The chain employs TRBV7-3 and TRBJ2-2; no reliable D call. This clonotype was sampled from a man at least 80 years old with acute or convalescent COVID-19. The CDR3 coding sequence is TGTGCCAGCAGTCGACCAGGCACCGGGGAGCTGTTTTTT. As protein: CASSRPGTGELFF.